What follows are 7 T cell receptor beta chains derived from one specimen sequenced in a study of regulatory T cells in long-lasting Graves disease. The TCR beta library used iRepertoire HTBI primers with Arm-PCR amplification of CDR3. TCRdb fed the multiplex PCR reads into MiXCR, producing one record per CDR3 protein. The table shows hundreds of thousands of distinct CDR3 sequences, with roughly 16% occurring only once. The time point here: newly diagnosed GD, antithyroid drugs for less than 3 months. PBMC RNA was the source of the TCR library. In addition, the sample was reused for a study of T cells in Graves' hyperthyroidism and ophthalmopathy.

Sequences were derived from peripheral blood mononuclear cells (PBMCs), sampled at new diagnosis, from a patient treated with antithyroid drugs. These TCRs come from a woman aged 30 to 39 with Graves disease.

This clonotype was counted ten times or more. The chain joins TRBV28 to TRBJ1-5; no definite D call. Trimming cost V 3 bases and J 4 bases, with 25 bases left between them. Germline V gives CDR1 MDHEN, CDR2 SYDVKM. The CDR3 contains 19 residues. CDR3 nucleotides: TGTGCCAGCAGTTTTCTGAGCCACTTCAAGAGGAGTCAAAATCAGCCCCAGCATTTT. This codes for CASSFLSHFKRSQNQPQHF.

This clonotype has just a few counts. In DNA form, the CDR3 reads TGTGCCAGCAGGGGACTAGCGGGAGACAATGAGCAGTTCTTC. Protein sequence: CASRGLAGDNEQFF. This chain connects TRBV6-1 to TRBJ2-1, with 14 bases fitting TRBD2. The germline gives CDR1 MNHNS, CDR2 SASEGT. Trimming took 6 bases from V and 5 from J; bases not matched to a gene: 0. CDR3 length: 14 amino acids.

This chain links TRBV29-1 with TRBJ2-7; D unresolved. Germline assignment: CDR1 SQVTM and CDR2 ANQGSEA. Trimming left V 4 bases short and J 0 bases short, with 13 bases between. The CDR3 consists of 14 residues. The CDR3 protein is CSVVLAQISYEQYF. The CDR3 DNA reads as TGCAGCGTTGTCCTGGCACAGATCTCCTACGAGCAGTACTTC.

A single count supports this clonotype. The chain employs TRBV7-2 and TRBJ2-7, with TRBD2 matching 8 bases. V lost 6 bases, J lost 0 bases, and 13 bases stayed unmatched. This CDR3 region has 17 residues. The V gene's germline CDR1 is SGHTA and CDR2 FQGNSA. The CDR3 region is CASRPTLTSGSSYEQYF. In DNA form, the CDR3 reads TGTGCCAGCAGACCGACCCTTACTAGCGGCTCCTCCTACGAGCAGTACTTC.

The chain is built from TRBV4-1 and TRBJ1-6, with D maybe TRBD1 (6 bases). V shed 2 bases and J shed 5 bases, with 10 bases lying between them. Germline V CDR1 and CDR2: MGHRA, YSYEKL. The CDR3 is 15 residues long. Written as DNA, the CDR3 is TGCGCCAGCAGCCAACAACAGGGAAATAATTCACCCCTCCACTTT. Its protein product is CASSQQQGNNSPLHF.

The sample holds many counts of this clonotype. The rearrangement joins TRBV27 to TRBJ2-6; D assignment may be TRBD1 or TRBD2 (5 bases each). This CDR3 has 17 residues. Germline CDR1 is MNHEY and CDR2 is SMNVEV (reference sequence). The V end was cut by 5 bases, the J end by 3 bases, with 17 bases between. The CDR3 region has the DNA TGTGCCAGCAGTCGACGTTGGGGGAAAAGTGGGGCCAACGTCCTGACTTTC. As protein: CASSRRWGKSGANVLTF.

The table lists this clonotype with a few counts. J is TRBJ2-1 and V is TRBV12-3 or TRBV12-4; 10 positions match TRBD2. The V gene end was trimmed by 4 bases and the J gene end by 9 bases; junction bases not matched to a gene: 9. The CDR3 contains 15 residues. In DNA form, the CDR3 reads TGTGCCAGCAGTTCGATAAGCGGGAGGGCCAGTGAGCAGTTCTTC. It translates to CASSSISGRASEQFF.